A selection of T cell receptor beta chains follows, all from one sample in a study of blood T cell repertoires in COVID-19. The method was immunoSEQ multiplex PCR; TCRdb's version includes in-frame clones alone and lacks a portion of them. Here the sample spans under 200,000 clones, about 83% being singletons. What was sequenced was peripheral blood. The source of these receptors is a man in his forties who had recovered from COVID-19. Both conserved end residues are part of each CDR3.

V gene	J gene	CDR3 protein
TRBV5-4	TRBJ2-3	CASSLGVTHTDTQYF
TRBV27	TRBJ2-7	CASSLPFWDINEEQYF
TRBV28	TRBJ1-1	CASSWRVDTEAFF
TRBV12-2	TRBJ2-7	CASRLEALNYEQYF
TRBV6-2/TRBV6-3	TRBJ2-1	CASSRDIEYNEQFF
TRBV19	TRBJ2-2	CASNRQGAGGELFF
TRBV11-3	TRBJ2-1	CASSWGLYNEQFF
TRBV19	TRBJ1-2	CASRHKRQGAQGYTF
TRBV6-2/TRBV6-3	TRBJ1-2	CASSYSPTGTLYGYTF
TRBV6-2/TRBV6-3	TRBJ1-4	CASSKDRADEKLFF
TRBV7-9	TRBJ1-1	CASSQSPGGTEAFF
TRBV2	TRBJ2-3	CASSESKDRKQYF
TRBV6-2/TRBV6-3	TRBJ2-3	CASSYPFGELAGNTDTQYF
TRBV6-2/TRBV6-3	TRBJ2-7	CASSYRTKEYEQYF
TRBV11-3	TRBJ1-1	CASSLSQGSTEAFF
TRBV19	TRBJ2-7	CASSIGTGTHEQYF
TRBV7-7	TRBJ2-5	CASSLGLAGNQETQYF
TRBV28	TRBJ2-1	CASSPALAGVYNEQFF
TRBV24-1	TRBJ2-1	CATSDPGLARTYNEQFF
TRBV5-6	TRBJ1-2	CASSLGTGQGYTF
TRBV19	TRBJ1-4	CASSIASTGWYEKLFF
TRBV11-3	TRBJ2-3	CASSFGGPTDTQYF
TRBV24-1	TRBJ1-1	CAAAAGGRAFF
TRBV10-3	TRBJ2-5	CATLAGAGGQETQYF
TRBV7-9	TRBJ2-3	CASRLTSSTDTQYF
TRBV9	TRBJ2-7	CASSVGGQPYEQYF
TRBV5-1	TRBJ1-4	CASNFRGLWEKLFF
TRBV4-3	TRBJ2-3	CASSQARRTGGTDTQYF
TRBV19	TRBJ2-7	CASKDSGTGNYEQYF
TRBV7-3	TRBJ2-3	CASSPEGWDTQYF
TRBV4-2	TRBJ2-2	CASSQDMRGRVTGELFF
TRBV7-2	TRBJ2-3	CASSLGGLASTQYF
TRBV10-3	TRBJ1-1	CAIRKQGQRTEAFF
TRBV9	TRBJ1-2	CASSGALSRGRRGYTF
TRBV12-3/TRBV12-4	TRBJ2-2	CASSRGGTGELFF
TRBV18	TRBJ1-2	CASSPPGGQGGYTF
TRBV9	TRBJ2-2	CASSVAPNAGRTGELFF
TRBV7-9	TRBJ2-1	CASSLVGVNEQFF
TRBV4-2	TRBJ2-5	CASSPVGQGLQETQYF
TRBV7-9	TRBJ1-1	CASSDSLNTEAFF
TRBV19	TRBJ2-1	CASVQGGRLAANNEQFF
TRBV2	TRBJ2-1	CASIRGANEQFF
TRBV7-6	TRBJ2-5	CASSQYRDRGLETQYF
TRBV19	TRBJ2-3	CASGLAVTDTQYF
TRBV4-2	TRBJ2-5	CASSQEGLAGQETQYF
TRBV3-1/TRBV3-2	TRBJ2-7	CASSLGPTEQYF
TRBV7-2	TRBJ2-7	CASSFLSGGPYEQYF
TRBV7-9	TRBJ2-7	CASSFGTEKGF
TRBV28	TRBJ1-2	CASSLNARTVDDGYTF
TRBV19	TRBJ2-7	CASSIDLSSYEQYF
TRBV4-3	TRBJ2-5	CASSQDSVQETQYF
TRBV7-9	TRBJ1-1	CASSSSEGEGRTEAFF
TRBV4-2	TRBJ2-1	CASSLMGLAGEGDEQFF
TRBV4-2	TRBJ2-7	CASSQDGRRSAGYEQYF